The 25 T cell receptor beta chains below come from one sample, sequenced in a study of cytomegalovirus exposure and HLA in healthy donors. PCR primers comprised 60 Vbeta and 13 Jbeta primers. Assay used: immunoSEQ multiplex PCR; TCRdb lists only in-frame clones, some missing. In the table there are under 90,000 clones, approximately 69% of which are singletons. Sample: PBMCs. Receptor source: a man aged 40-49 years in good health and CMV-seropositive.

This chain connects TRBV5-1 to TRBJ2-5, with 11 bases lining up with TRBD2. The V and J ends lost 4 bases and 5 bases, in that order; junction bases with no gene match: 7. The CDR3 runs to 15 residues. Germline V gives CDR1 SGHRS, CDR2 YFSETQ. The CDR3 region is CASSPRLAGRETQYF. The CDR3 region has the DNA TGCGCCAGCAGCCCGAGACTAGCGGGGCGGGAGACCCAGTACTTC.

This rearrangement joins TRBV30 to TRBJ1-5; no reliable D call. The germline V and J ends were trimmed by 7 bases and 4 bases, with 14 bases remaining between them. Germline CDR1 and CDR2: GTSNPN and SVGIG (reference sequence). The CDR3 totals 13 residues. CDR3 in amino acids: CALQFTGNQPQHF. CDR3 nucleotides: TGTGCCTTGCAATTCACGGGGAATCAGCCCCAGCATTTT.

This clone has only one observation. CDR3 in DNA: TGTGCCAGCAGCCCAGAAGGGGTAGGAAGGGCCCAGCATTTT. Translating gives CASSPEGVGRAQHF. The rearrangement joins TRBV6-5 to TRBJ1-5, with D tentatively TRBD1 (5 bases). The germline V and J ends were trimmed by 6 bases and 11 bases, with 20 bases remaining between them. The CDR3 totals 14 residues. Germline CDR1 and CDR2: MNHEY and SVGAGI.

This clone was observed a handful of times. This chain uses TRBV27 with TRBJ2-7; 9 nucleotides align to TRBD2. Germline CDR1 and CDR2: MNHEY and SMNVEV (reference sequence). The length of the CDR3 is 16 residues. V shed 8 bases, J shed 9 bases, and the junction held 20 bases outside the gene matches. CDR3 DNA sequence: TGTGCCAGCGCCTTGGGCGGAGCGGGGGGACTTCAGGGGCAGTACTTC. Protein sequence: CASALGGAGGLQGQYF.

V is TRBV10-2 and J is TRBJ1-2; no clear D. CDR1 is WSHSY, CDR2 SAAADI, per germline. The CDR3 runs to 15 residues. Trimming pared 0 bases from V and 2 bases from J, leaving 10 bases between. CDR3 protein: CASSESGRKNYGYTF. The CDR3 DNA follows: TGCGCCAGCAGTGAGTCGGGCAGGAAGAACTATGGCTACACCTTC.

The CDR3 bases are TGTGCCAGCAGCTTAGGGACACTCTACGAGCAGTACTTC. Protein product: CASSLGTLYEQYF. The chain uses TRBV11-3 and TRBJ2-7; D might be TRBD1 (5 bases). V was pared by 1 base and J by 3 bases, with 7 bases between. CDR1 SGHNT and CDR2 YENEEA come from the germline V gene. This CDR3 has 13 amino acids. The complete variable domain, with remaining parts taken from reference TRBV11-3 and TRBJ2-7, reads EAGVVQSPRYKIIEKKQPVAFWCNPISGHNTLYWYLQNLGQGPELLIRYENEEAVDDSQLPKDRFSAERLKGVDSTLKIQPAELGDSAVYLCASSLGTLYEQYFGPGTRLTVT.

The gene calls are TRBV27 and TRBJ2-7; TRBD2 aligns across 13 bases. Germline V lookup: CDR1 MNHEY, CDR2 SMNVEV (reference sequence). With 5 bases clipped from V and 8 bases from J, the junction kept 6 bases outside the gene matches. CDR3 length: 14 amino acids. The CDR3 reads CASSTLTSGGKQYF. The CDR3 nucleotides read TGTGCCAGCAGTACCCTGACTAGCGGGGGGAAGCAGTACTTC.

This chain uses TRBV5-1 with TRBJ2-3; 9 bases are shared with TRBD2. Germline assignment: CDR1 SGHRS and CDR2 YFSETQ. J lost 6 bases, V lost 7 bases, and 12 bases had no gene match. The CDR3 loop spans 15 amino acids. The CDR3 DNA follows: TGCGCCAGCGCTCCACGCGGGGGGGAAGGTGATACGCAGTATTTT. This translates into CASAPRGGEGDTQYF.

The CDR3 loop is CASSRGQGAWYGYTF. The CDR3 DNA sequence: TGTGCCAGCAGTCGAGGACAGGGGGCTTGGTATGGCTACACCTTC. The chain uses TRBV6-6 and TRBJ1-2; 11 bases align to TRBD1. Looked up from germline, CDR1 is MNHNY and CDR2 is SVGAGI (reference sequence). V was clipped by 5 bases and J by 5 bases; unmatched bases: 7. CDR3 size: 15 residues.

This clone appeared a single time. V and J are TRBV11-1 and TRBJ1-1; D is undetermined. CDR3 length equals 12 residues. The germline V gene has CDR1 SGHAT and CDR2 FQDESV (reference sequence). Between the trimmed V and J ends, which lost 1 base and 5 bases, there was a span of 5 bases. CDR3 protein: CASSLGATEAFF. CDR3 nucleotides: TGTGCCAGCAGCTTAGGGGCTACTGAAGCTTTCTTT.

The V and J genes are TRBV14 and TRBJ1-2, with 10 bases identical to TRBD1. Germline lookup yields CDR1 SGHDN and CDR2 FVKESK. The CDR3 sequence is 14 residues long. V was pared by 1 base and J by 6 bases, with 2 bases of the junction left unmatched. The chain's CDR3 is CASSQVTGGDGYTF. CDR3 nucleotide sequence: TGTGCCAGCAGCCAAGTGACAGGGGGCGATGGCTACACCTTC.

This clone was counted a few times. V is TRBV5-4 and J is TRBJ2-1; D remains ambiguous. In germline, CDR1 is SGHNT, CDR2 YYREEE (reference sequence). The CDR3 runs 13 residues. With 3 bases removed from V and 7 bases from J, the gap between germline ends came to 11 bases. The CDR3 DNA follows: TGTGCCAGCAGCTCGACGGCCAGGAATGAGCAGTTCTTC. Amino acid sequence: CASSSTARNEQFF.

In DNA, the CDR3 is TGTGCCAGCAGTTTAAGGGAGCGGTCCTACAATGAGCAGTTCTTC. Translated, it gives CASSLRERSYNEQFF. The rearrangement joins TRBV28 to TRBJ2-1, with a weak D call TRBD2 (5 bases). The V gene lost 2 bases and the J gene lost 1 base, with 9 bases spanning the gap. Germline V lookup: CDR1 MDHEN, CDR2 SYDVKM. This CDR3 region has 15 residues.

CDR3 DNA: TGTGCCAGTAGTATATCGGGATACAGGGTGAGGTTCTTC. This encodes CASSISGYRVRFF. The chain recombines TRBV19 with TRBJ2-1; D perhaps matches TRBD1 (6 bases). The ends were cut back, 2 bases at V and 15 bases at J, with 17 bases in the middle. The germline V gene has CDR1 LNHDA and CDR2 SQIVND (reference sequence). The CDR3 spans 13 residues.

The gene calls are TRBV19 and TRBJ1-1; TRBD1 aligns across 7 bases. Germline V gene lookup returns CDR1 LNHDA and CDR2 SQIVND (reference sequence). The V and J ends lost 10 bases and 8 bases, in that order; junction bases with no gene match: 19. CDR3 size: 15 residues. CDR3 DNA sequence: TGTGCCACGTTACGGACAGGCAAAAGGGGCCTAGAAGCTTTCTTT. The encoded protein is CATLRTGKRGLEAFF.

This chain uses TRBV6-1 with TRBJ2-1; possible D gene TRBD1, 6 bases. The CDR3 length is 14 residues. V was pared by 5 bases and J by 3 bases, with 11 bases between. CDR1 and CDR2 from the germline V gene are MNHNS and SASEGT. The chain's CDR3 is CASSPWDNYNEQFF. CDR3 DNA sequence: TGTGCCAGCAGTCCTTGGGACAACTACAATGAGCAGTTCTTC.

The sample holds one count of this clone. The chain employs TRBV7-6 and TRBJ2-2; 11 nucleotides align to TRBD2. This CDR3 has 16 residues. V dropped 7 bases and J dropped 0; count of bases not matched to a gene: 4. CDR1 and CDR2 (germline): SGHVS, FNYEAQ. The CDR3 loop reads CASKTSGGANTGELFF. The CDR3 DNA sequence: TGTGCCAGCAAAACTAGCGGGGGCGCGAACACCGGGGAGCTGTTTTTT.

This clone has a single count. The chain couples TRBV30 to TRBJ2-1; TRBD1 matches at 7 bases. Losses at the gene ends were 7 bases for V and 5 bases for J; bases not matched to a gene: 2. Germline V gene sequence: CDR1 GTSNPN, CDR2 SVGIG (reference sequence). The CDR3 covers 11 residues. This CDR3 reads CALGQHNEQFF. DNA for the CDR3: TGTGCCTTGGGACAGCACAATGAGCAGTTCTTC.

The rearrangement joins TRBV5-1 to TRBJ2-3; TRBD1 matches 7 bases. Trimming at V came to 6 bases and at J to 3 bases, leaving 10 bases not matched to a gene. The length of the CDR3 is 15 residues. CDR1 is SGHRS and CDR2 is YFSETQ in the germline V gene. CDR3 amino acids: CASTESNRGTDTQYF. In nucleotides, the CDR3 is TGCGCCAGCACCGAATCGAACAGGGGAACAGATACGCAGTATTTT.

This rearrangement joins TRBV29-1 to TRBJ2-1; tentative D call: TRBD1 (5 bases). The CDR3 is made up of 12 amino acids. Trimming pared 2 bases from V and 5 bases from J, leaving 7 bases between. Germline assignment: CDR1 SQVTM and CDR2 ANQGSEA. DNA for the CDR3: TGCAGCGTTGAACTGACAGACAATGAGCAGTTCTTC. It encodes CSVELTDNEQFF.

The J gene is TRBJ2-1, the V gene TRBV5-1; TRBD2 aligns across 9 bases. CDR1 is SGHRS and CDR2 is YFSETQ in the germline V gene. Trimming cost V 4 bases and J 9 bases; bases outside gene matches: 5. The CDR3 totals 13 residues. CDR3 DNA sequence: TGCGCCAGCAGCAGCGGGGGGCAAGGTGAGCAGTTCTTC. Amino acids: CASSSGGQGEQFF.

The rearrangement links TRBV5-1 to TRBJ1-1, with 7 bases matching TRBD1. The CDR3 extends over 15 amino acids. V lost 4 bases, J lost 0 bases, and 6 bases stayed unmatched. Germline CDR1 is SGHRS and CDR2 is YFSETQ. CDR3 nucleotides: TGCGCCAGCAGCCCAACTCAGGGGGTGAACACTGAAGCTTTCTTT. This gives the protein CASSPTQGVNTEAFF.

The chain employs TRBV10-3 and TRBJ1-5; D gene uncertain. V was shortened by 9 bases and J by 6 bases, with 15 bases between the two germline ends. Germline CDR1 and CDR2: ENHRY and SYGVKD. The length of the CDR3 is 13 residues. This CDR3 is CAINGQRGQPQHF. The DNA of the CDR3 is TGTGCCATAAACGGCCAGCGGGGTCAGCCCCAGCATTTT.

The chain recombines TRBV27 with TRBJ2-1; 9 nucleotides agree with TRBD2. The CDR3 has 14 residues. Germline V gives CDR1 MNHEY, CDR2 SMNVEV (reference sequence). The ends lost 2 bases at V and 6 bases at J; junction bases unmatched: 2. The CDR3: CASSLTSGPNEQFF. The CDR3 DNA sequence: TGTGCCAGCAGTTTAACTAGCGGGCCCAATGAGCAGTTCTTC.

The V gene is TRBV18, the J gene TRBJ1-5; tentatively, D is TRBD1 (5 bases). V was shortened by 6 bases and J by 7 bases, with 19 bases between the two germline ends. Germline loops: CDR1 KGHSH, CDR2 LQKENI. CDR3 length: 15 amino acids. The CDR3 loop reads CASSPNPGQHQPQHF. CDR3 nucleotides: TGTGCCAGCTCGCCCAATCCAGGGCAGCACCAGCCCCAGCATTTT.